A selection of T cell receptor beta chains follows, all from one sample in a study of early T cells in non-severe SARS-CoV-2 infection. TCRdb re-called the 5' RACE reads with MiXCR, one entry per CDR3 protein. The repertoire holds tens of thousands of distinct CDR3 sequences, with 9% to 15% as singletons. The specimen was whole blood. The receptors stem from an adult who was a healthcare worker with PCR-confirmed SARS-CoV-2 infection or an uninfected control (not recorded which). Both conserved end residues are part of each CDR3. A D gene is named only where the DNA matches it firmly. Not all rows give a size; the values are once, few, many and, for expanded clones, a class.

d_gene: TRBD1; j_gene: TRBJ2-1; abundance: few; v_gene: TRBV28; CDR3aa: CASSSNRGREQFF; CDR3nt: TGTGCCAGCAGTTCCAACAGGGGAAGGGAGCAGTTCTTC
d_gene: TRBD2; j_gene: TRBJ2-3; abundance: .; v_gene: TRBV28; CDR3aa: CASSEPNLPYLAGGRARNPDTQYF; CDR3nt: TGTGCCAGCAGCGAGCCCAATTTGCCTTATCTAGCGGGAGGAAGGGCACGCAATCCAGATACGCAGTATTTT
d_gene: .; j_gene: TRBJ2-2; abundance: many; v_gene: TRBV3-1; CDR3aa: CASSLGPAGHRELFF; CDR3nt: TGTGCCAGCAGCTTAGGACCGGCAGGTCACCGGGAGCTGTTTTTT
d_gene: .; j_gene: TRBJ2-1; abundance: many; v_gene: TRBV20-1; CDR3aa: CSPQDSPYNEQFF; CDR3nt: TGCAGCCCTCAGGACTCCCCTTACAATGAGCAGTTCTTC
d_gene: TRBD2; j_gene: TRBJ2-5; abundance: many; v_gene: TRBV5-1; CDR3aa: CASSWGVAGETQYF; CDR3nt: TGCGCCAGCAGCTGGGGAGTAGCGGGAGAGACCCAGTACTTC
d_gene: .; j_gene: TRBJ2-3; abundance: few; v_gene: TRBV18; CDR3aa: CASSPPGRAGSDTQYF; CDR3nt: TGTGCCAGCTCCCCCCCCGGACGGGCAGGGTCAGATACGCAGTATTTT
d_gene: .; j_gene: TRBJ2-7; abundance: few; v_gene: TRBV7-9; CDR3aa: CASSLLDHRNDEQYF; CDR3nt: TGTGCCAGCAGCTTACTAGACCACCGAAACGACGAGCAGTACTTC
d_gene: TRBD1; j_gene: TRBJ2-7; abundance: .; v_gene: TRBV29-1; CDR3aa: CSVEAGGDRGNEQYF; CDR3nt: TGCAGCGTTGAAGCCGGGGGGGACAGGGGCAACGAGCAGTACTTC
d_gene: TRBD2; j_gene: TRBJ2-1; abundance: few; v_gene: TRBV14; CDR3aa: CASSHLSLAGGPGEQFF; CDR3nt: TGTGCCAGCAGCCACCTTTCACTAGCGGGAGGGCCAGGGGAGCAGTTCTTC
d_gene: TRBD1; j_gene: TRBJ2-2; abundance: many; v_gene: TRBV9; CDR3aa: CASSSGQGATGELFF; CDR3nt: TGTGCCAGCAGCTCGGGACAGGGGGCAACCGGGGAGCTGTTTTTT
d_gene: TRBD2; j_gene: TRBJ2-7; abundance: many; v_gene: TRBV12-3/TRBV12-4; CDR3aa: CASSWTSGRSYEQYF; CDR3nt: TGTGCCAGCAGCTGGACTAGCGGGCGATCCTACGAGCAGTACTTC
d_gene: TRBD2; j_gene: TRBJ2-3; abundance: many; v_gene: TRBV20-1; CDR3aa: CSARDSLLAGLTDTQYF; CDR3nt: TGCAGTGCTAGAGATTCGTTACTAGCGGGCCTCACAGATACGCAGTATTTT
d_gene: .; j_gene: TRBJ2-7; abundance: many; v_gene: TRBV12-2; CDR3aa: CASRPRSLEAGPYEQYF; CDR3nt: TGTGCAAGTCGCCCAAGATCACTAGAGGCCGGGCCCTACGAGCAGTACTTC
d_gene: .; j_gene: TRBJ2-1; abundance: many; v_gene: TRBV6-6; CDR3aa: CASSRGRAQFF; CDR3nt: TGTGCCAGCAGTCGGGGCAGAGCCCAGTTCTTC
d_gene: TRBD2; j_gene: TRBJ2-1; abundance: many; v_gene: TRBV27; CDR3aa: CASRTSGYNEQFF; CDR3nt: TGTGCCAGCCGGACTAGCGGTTACAATGAGCAGTTCTTC
d_gene: TRBD2; j_gene: TRBJ2-7; abundance: few; v_gene: TRBV25-1; CDR3aa: CASSEWASGALYEQYF; CDR3nt: TGTGCCAGCAGTGAATGGGCTAGCGGAGCACTTTACGAGCAGTACTTC
d_gene: TRBD2; j_gene: TRBJ2-2; abundance: few; v_gene: TRBV20-1; CDR3aa: CSAQPGGTGELFF; CDR3nt: TGCAGTGCCCAACCGGGGGGCACCGGGGAGCTGTTTTTT
d_gene: .; j_gene: TRBJ2-1; abundance: many; v_gene: TRBV20-1; CDR3aa: CSAIWQDNEQFF; CDR3nt: TGCAGTGCTATCTGGCAGGACAATGAGCAGTTCTTC
d_gene: .; j_gene: TRBJ1-1; abundance: .; v_gene: TRBV5-1; CDR3aa: CASSYGGSAAPNTEAFF; CDR3nt: TGCGCCAGCAGCTACGGAGGGTCCGCAGCCCCGAACACTGAAGCTTTCTTT
d_gene: .; j_gene: TRBJ1-1; abundance: .; v_gene: TRBV5-5; CDR3aa: CASSSFWGQANTEAFF; CDR3nt: TGTGCCAGCAGCTCCTTTTGGGGACAAGCGAACACTGAAGCTTTCTTT
d_gene: .; j_gene: TRBJ2-7; abundance: .; v_gene: TRBV3-1; CDR3aa: CASSQGGSEQYF; CDR3nt: TGTGCCAGCAGCCAAGGCGGCAGCGAGCAGTACTTC
d_gene: TRBD1; j_gene: TRBJ1-5; abundance: .; v_gene: TRBV19; CDR3aa: CASSGTGGPNQPQHF; CDR3nt: TGTGCCAGTAGTGGGACAGGGGGACCGAATCAGCCCCAGCATTTT
d_gene: TRBD1; j_gene: TRBJ2-4; abundance: few; v_gene: TRBV28; CDR3aa: CASSGMQGAINIQYF; CDR3nt: TGTGCCAGCAGTGGGATGCAGGGGGCCATAAACATTCAGTACTTC
d_gene: .; j_gene: TRBJ1-1; abundance: few; v_gene: TRBV7-2; CDR3aa: CASSLYGRDTEAFF; CDR3nt: TGTGCCAGCAGCTTATATGGACGGGACACTGAAGCTTTCTTT
d_gene: .; j_gene: TRBJ2-1; abundance: .; v_gene: TRBV29-1; CDR3aa: CSSHQGNEQFF; CDR3nt: TGCAGCTCTCATCAGGGCAATGAGCAGTTCTTC
d_gene: .; j_gene: TRBJ1-2; abundance: many; v_gene: TRBV6-4; CDR3aa: CASSSGARGYTF; CDR3nt: TGTGCCAGCAGTTCCGGGGCCCGGGGCTACACCTTC
d_gene: .; j_gene: TRBJ2-7; abundance: few; v_gene: TRBV18; CDR3aa: CASSPSNLKSYEQYF; CDR3nt: TGTGCCAGCTCACCATCAAACTTGAAATCCTACGAGCAGTACTTC
d_gene: TRBD2; j_gene: TRBJ2-5; abundance: few; v_gene: TRBV12-3/TRBV12-4; CDR3aa: CASSFGTSGSSQETQYF; CDR3nt: TGTGCCAGCAGTTTCGGGACTAGCGGGAGCTCCCAAGAGACCCAGTACTTC
d_gene: .; j_gene: TRBJ2-7; abundance: .; v_gene: TRBV6-5; CDR3aa: CASSPLGGYEQYF; CDR3nt: TGTGCCAGCAGTCCCCTCGGCGGCTACGAGCAGTACTTC
d_gene: TRBD1; j_gene: TRBJ1-6; abundance: many; v_gene: TRBV3-1; CDR3aa: CASSPGTARSPLHF; CDR3nt: TGTGCCAGCAGCCCCGGGACAGCGAGGTCACCCCTCCACTTT
d_gene: TRBD1; j_gene: TRBJ1-2; abundance: .; v_gene: TRBV18; CDR3aa: CASSRDRDPRGYGYTF; CDR3nt: TGTGCCAGCTCACGGGACAGGGACCCCAGAGGCTATGGCTACACCTTC